This T cell receptor (beta chain) was retrieved from a study of Graves' ophthalmopathy and Graves' hyperthyroidism. Study summary: Stable hyperthyroidism referred to disease that showed no ophthalmopathy within 18 months of follow-up.

Exclusion criteria comprised other autoimmune diseases, uncontrolled infections, pregnancy or lactation in patients. As the template, RNA transcripts were used to amplify TCR beta CDR3 regions. HTBI primers were employed in first-round RT-PCR, then a second-round multiplex PCR followed. TCRdb ran MiXCR on the multiplex PCR reads and lists one entry per CDR3 protein. The sample yields over a million distinct CDR3 sequences, roughly 35% seen once. The sequencing sample was made of peripheral blood or thyroid tissue (not recorded which). This clonotype originated in an adult man with Graves' hyperthyroidism.

The CDR3, as DNA: TGCGCCAGCAGCTTCGGACTAGCGGGAGGGGAGCAGTACTTC. It yields the protein CASSFGLAGGEQYF. The V gene is TRBV5-1, the J gene TRBJ2-7, with 15 bases matching TRBD2. Germline trimming cut 2 bases from V and 7 bases from J; bases unmatched to any gene: 1. Germline V CDR1 and CDR2: SGHRS, YFSETQ. The CDR3 spans 14 residues.